This T cell receptor (beta chain) was identified during a study of shared T cell receptors in the human thymus. Produced via immunoSEQ multiplex PCR; TCRdb's table is partial and in-frame only. The sample lists about 660,000 clones; around 89% were seen once. Germline lookup yields CDR1 SQVTM and CDR2 ANQGSEA. The V gene end was trimmed by 3 bases and the J gene end by 0 bases; junction bases not matched to a gene: 5. This CDR3 spans 17 amino acids. These same data were also listed under a study on human thymus T cells. In that study: The thymus tissue came from resections taken during corrective heart surgery.

The J gene is TRBJ2-6, the V gene TRBV29-1; 10 nucleotides match TRBD1. What was sequenced was thymocytes. This sequence was found in a boy in the first two years of life with a congenital heart defect. This CDR3 reads CSVEDRGSGSGANVLTF. The CDR3 DNA reads as TGCAGCGTTGAGGACAGGGGGTCCGGCTCTGGGGCCAACGTCCTGACTTTC.